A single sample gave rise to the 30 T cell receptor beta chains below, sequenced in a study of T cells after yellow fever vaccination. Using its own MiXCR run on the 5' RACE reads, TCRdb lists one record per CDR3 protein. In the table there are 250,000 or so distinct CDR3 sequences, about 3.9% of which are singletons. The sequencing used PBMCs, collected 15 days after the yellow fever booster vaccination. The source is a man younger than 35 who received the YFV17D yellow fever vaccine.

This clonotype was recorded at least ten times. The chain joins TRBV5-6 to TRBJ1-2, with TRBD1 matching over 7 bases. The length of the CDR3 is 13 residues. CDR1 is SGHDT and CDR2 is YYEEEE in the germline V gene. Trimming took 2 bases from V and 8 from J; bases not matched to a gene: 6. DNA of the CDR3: TGTGCCAGCAGCTTTGACAGGGCAGAGGGCTACACCTTC. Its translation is CASSFDRAEGYTF. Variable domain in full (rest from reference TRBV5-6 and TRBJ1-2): DAGVTQSPTHLIKTRGQQVTLRCSPKSGHDTVSWYQQALGQGPQFIFQYYEEEERQRGNFPDRFSGHQFPNYSSELNVNALLLGDSALYLCASSFDRAEGYTFGSGTRLTVV.

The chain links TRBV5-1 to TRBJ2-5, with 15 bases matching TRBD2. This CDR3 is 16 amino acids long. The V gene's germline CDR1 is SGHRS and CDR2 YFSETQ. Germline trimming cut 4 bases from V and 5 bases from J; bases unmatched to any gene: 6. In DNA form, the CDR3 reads TGCGCCAGCAGCATAGCCGGGACTAGCGGGAGGGAGACCCAGTACTTC. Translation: CASSIAGTSGRETQYF.

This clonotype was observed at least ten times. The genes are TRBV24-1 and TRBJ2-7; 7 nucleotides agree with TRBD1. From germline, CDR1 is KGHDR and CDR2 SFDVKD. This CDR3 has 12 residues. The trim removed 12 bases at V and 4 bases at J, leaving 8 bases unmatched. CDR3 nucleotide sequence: TGTGCCTTCTTGACAGGGAGTTACGAGCAGTACGTC. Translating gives CAFLTGSYEQYV.

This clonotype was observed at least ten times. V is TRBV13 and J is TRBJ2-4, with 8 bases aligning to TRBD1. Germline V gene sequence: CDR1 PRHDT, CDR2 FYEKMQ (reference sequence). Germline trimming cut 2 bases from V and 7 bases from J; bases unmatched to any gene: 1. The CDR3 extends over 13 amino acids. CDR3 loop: CASSLQGANIQYF. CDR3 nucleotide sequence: TGTGCCAGCAGCTTACAGGGGGCGAACATTCAGTACTTC.

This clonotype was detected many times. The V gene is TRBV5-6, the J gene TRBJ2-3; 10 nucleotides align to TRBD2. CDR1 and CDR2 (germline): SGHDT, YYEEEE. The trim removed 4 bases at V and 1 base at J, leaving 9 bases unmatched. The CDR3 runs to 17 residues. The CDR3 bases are TGTGCCAGCAGCCGACCGGGACTAGCGTTTGGCACAGATACGCAGTATTTT. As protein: CASSRPGLAFGTDTQYF.

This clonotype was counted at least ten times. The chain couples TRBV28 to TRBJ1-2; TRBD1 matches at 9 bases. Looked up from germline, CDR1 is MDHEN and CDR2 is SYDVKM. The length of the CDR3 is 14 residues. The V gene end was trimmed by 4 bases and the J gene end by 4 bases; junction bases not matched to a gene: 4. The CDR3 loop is CASSSGQGSYGYTF. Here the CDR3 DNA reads TGTGCCAGCAGTTCCGGACAGGGGAGCTATGGCTACACCTTC.

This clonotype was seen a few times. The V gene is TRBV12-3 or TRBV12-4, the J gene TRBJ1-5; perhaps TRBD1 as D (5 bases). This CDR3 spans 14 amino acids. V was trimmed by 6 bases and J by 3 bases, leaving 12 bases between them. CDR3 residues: CASSGGGPNQPQHF. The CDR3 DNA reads TGTGCCAGCAGCGGGGGGGGTCCCAATCAGCCCCAGCATTTT.

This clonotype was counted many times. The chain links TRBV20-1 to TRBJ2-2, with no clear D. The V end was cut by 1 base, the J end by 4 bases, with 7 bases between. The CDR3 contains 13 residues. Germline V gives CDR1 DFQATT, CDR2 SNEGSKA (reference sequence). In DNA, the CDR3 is TGCAGTGCTAGAGGCCGACTCACCGGGGAGCTGTTTTTT. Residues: CSARGRLTGELFF.

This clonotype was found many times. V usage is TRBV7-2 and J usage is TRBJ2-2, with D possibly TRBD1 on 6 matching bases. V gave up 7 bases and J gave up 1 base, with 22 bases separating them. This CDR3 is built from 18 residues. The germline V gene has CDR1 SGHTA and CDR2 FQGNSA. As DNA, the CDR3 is TGTGCCAGCACCTCGTGGTGGGGGCCCGGAAGGAACACCGGGGAGCTGTTTTTT. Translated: CASTSWWGPGRNTGELFF.

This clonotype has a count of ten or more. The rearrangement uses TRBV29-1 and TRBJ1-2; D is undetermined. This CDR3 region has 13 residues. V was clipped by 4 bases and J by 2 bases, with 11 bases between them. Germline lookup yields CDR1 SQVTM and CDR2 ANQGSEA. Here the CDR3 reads CSVGRRLNYGYTF. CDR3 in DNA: TGCAGCGTTGGCCGCCGGTTGAACTATGGCTACACCTTC.

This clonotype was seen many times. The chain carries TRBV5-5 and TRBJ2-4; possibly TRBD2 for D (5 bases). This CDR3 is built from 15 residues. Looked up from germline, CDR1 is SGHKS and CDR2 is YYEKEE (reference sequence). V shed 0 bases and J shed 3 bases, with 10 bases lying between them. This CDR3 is CASSLAGVGKNIQYF. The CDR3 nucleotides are TGTGCCAGCAGCTTGGCCGGGGTTGGCAAAAACATTCAGTACTTC.

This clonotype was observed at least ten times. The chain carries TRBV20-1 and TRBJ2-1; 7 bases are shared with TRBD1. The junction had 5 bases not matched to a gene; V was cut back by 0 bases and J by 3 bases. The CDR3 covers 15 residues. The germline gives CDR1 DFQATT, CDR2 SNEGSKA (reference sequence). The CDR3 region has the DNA TGCAGTGCTAGAGATTTGACAGGGTACTACAATGAGCAGTTCTTC. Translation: CSARDLTGYYNEQFF.

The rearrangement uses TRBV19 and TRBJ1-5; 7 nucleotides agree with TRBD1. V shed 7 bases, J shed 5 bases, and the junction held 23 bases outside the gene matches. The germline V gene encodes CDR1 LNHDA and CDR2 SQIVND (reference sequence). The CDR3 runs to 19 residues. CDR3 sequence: CASTNWETGWLGGYQPQHF. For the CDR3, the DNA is TGTGCCAGTACCAATTGGGAGACAGGGTGGCTAGGAGGCTATCAGCCCCAGCATTTT.

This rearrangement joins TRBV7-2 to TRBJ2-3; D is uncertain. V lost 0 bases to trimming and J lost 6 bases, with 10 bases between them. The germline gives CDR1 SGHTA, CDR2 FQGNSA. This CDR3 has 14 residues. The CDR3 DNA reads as TGTGCCAGCAGCTTAGCACCAGGTGTGGATACGCAGTATTTT. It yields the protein CASSLAPGVDTQYF.

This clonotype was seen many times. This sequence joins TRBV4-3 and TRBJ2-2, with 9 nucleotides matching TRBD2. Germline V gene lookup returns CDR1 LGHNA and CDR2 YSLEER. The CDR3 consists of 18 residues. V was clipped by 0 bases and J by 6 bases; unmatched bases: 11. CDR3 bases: TGCGCCAGCAGCCAAGATCCCTGGGGCGGGGGGGCTCCCGGGGAGCTGTTTTTT. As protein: CASSQDPWGGGAPGELFF.

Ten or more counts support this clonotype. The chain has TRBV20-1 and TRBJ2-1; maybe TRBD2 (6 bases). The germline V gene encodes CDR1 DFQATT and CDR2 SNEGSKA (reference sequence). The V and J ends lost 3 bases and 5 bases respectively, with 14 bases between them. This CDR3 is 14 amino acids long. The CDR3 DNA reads TGCAGTGCTAGCGGCGGGGTCATTCACAATGAGCAGTTCTTC. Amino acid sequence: CSASGGVIHNEQFF.

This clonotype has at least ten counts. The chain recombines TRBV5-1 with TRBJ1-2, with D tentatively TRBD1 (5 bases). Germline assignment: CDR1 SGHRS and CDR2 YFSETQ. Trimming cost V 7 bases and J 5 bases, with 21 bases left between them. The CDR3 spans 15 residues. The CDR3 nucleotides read TGCGCCAGCCGCGACGGGGACGCCGCCCTATATGGCTACACCTTC. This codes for CASRDGDAALYGYTF. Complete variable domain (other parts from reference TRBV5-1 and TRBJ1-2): KAGVTQTPRYLIKTRGQQVTLSCSPISGHRSVSWYQQTPGQGLQFLFEYFSETQRNKGNFPGRFSGRQFSNSRSEMNVSTLELGDSALYLCASRDGDAALYGYTFGSGTRLTVV.

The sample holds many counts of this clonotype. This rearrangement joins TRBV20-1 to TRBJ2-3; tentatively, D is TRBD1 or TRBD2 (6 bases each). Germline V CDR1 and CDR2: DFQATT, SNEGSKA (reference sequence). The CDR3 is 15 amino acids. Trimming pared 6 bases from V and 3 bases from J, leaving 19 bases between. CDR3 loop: CSAPRGGAVTDTQYF. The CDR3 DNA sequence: TGCAGTGCGCCCAGGGGCGGGGCGGTGACAGATACGCAGTATTTT.

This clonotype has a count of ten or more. The CDR3 sequence: CASSQDRSENTGELFF. DNA for the CDR3: TGCGCCAGCAGCCAAGATAGGAGCGAGAACACCGGGGAGCTGTTTTTT. This chain uses TRBV4-3 with TRBJ2-2; D not resolved. The germline gives CDR1 LGHNA, CDR2 YSLEER. Trimming took 0 bases from V and 1 from J, leaving 9 bases between them. This CDR3 has 16 residues.

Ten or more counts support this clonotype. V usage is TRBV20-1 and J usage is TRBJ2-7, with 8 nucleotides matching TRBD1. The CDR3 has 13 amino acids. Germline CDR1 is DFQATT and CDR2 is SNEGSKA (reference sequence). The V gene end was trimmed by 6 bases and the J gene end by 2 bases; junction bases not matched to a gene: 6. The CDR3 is CSAGGQATYEQYF. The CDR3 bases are TGCAGTGCAGGGGGACAGGCAACCTACGAGCAGTACTTC.

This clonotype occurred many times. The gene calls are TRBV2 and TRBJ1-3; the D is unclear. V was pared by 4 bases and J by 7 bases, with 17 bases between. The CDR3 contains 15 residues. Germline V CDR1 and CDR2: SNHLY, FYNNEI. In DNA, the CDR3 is TGTGCCAGCAGTGGCGGATTAGGGAGGTGGAACACCATATATTTT. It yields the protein CASSGGLGRWNTIYF.

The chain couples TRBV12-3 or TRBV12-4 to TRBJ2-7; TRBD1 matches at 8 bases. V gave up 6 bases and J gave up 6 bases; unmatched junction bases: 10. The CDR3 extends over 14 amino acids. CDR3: CASRHRGKPTEQYV. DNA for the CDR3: TGTGCCAGCAGGCACAGGGGGAAACCCACCGAGCAGTACGTC.

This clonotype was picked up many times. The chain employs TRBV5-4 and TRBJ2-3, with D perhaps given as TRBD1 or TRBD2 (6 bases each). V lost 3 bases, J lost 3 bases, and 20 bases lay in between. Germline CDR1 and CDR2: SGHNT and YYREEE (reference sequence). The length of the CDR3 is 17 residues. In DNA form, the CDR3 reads TGTGCCAGCAGCTCCGGAGGTGGGGGGCGATGGACAGATACGCAGTATTTT. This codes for CASSSGGGGRWTDTQYF. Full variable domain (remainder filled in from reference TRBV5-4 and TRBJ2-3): ETGVTQSPTHLIKTRGQQVTLRCSSQSGHNTVSWYQQALGQGPQFIFQYYREEENGRGNFPPRFSGLQFPNYSSELNVNALELDDSALYLCASSSGGGGRWTDTQYFGPGTRLTVL.

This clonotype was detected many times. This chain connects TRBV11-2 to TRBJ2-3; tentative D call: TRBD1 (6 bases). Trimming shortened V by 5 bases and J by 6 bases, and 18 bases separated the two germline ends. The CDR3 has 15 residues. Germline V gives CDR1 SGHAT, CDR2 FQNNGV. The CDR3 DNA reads TGTGCCAGCAGCGGAGGAGTACAGGGTCGGGATACGCAGTATTTT. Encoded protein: CASSGGVQGRDTQYF.

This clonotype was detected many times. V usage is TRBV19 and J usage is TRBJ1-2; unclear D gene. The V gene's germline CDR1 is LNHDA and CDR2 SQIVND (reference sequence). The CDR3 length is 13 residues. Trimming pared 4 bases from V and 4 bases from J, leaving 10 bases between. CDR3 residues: CASSTGSLYGYTF. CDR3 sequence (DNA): TGTGCCAGTAGTACCGGATCTCTCTATGGCTACACCTTC.

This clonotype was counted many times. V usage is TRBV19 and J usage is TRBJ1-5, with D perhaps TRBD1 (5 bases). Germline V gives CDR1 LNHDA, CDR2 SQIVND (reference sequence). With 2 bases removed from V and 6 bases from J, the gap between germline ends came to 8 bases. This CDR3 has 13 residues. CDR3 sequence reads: CASSIPGFQPQHF. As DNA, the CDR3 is TGTGCCAGTAGTATACCAGGGTTTCAGCCCCAGCATTTT.

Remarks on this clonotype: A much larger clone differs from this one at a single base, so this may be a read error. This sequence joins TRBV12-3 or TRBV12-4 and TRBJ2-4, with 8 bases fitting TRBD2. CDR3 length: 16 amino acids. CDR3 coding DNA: TGTGCCAGCAGTTTAGTCGGGGGGGCTGGCAAAAACCTTCAGTACTTC. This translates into CASSLVGGAGKNLQYF.

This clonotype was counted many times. DNA for the CDR3: TGCGCCAGCAGCCAAGATTACCGAGACGACCAGCCCCAGCATTTT. Residues: CASSQDYRDDQPQHF. V is TRBV4-3 and J is TRBJ1-5; D is unresolved. V was shortened by 0 bases and J by 7 bases, with 13 bases between the two germline ends. The CDR3 is 15 amino acids. Per the germline V gene, CDR1 is LGHNA and CDR2 is YSLEER.

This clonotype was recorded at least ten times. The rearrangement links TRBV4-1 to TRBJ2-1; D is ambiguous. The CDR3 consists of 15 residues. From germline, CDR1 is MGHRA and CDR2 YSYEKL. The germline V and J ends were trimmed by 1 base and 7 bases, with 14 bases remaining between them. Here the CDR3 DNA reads TGCGCCAGCAGCCAAGGGCTCCTCGGTACGAATGAGCAGTTCTTC. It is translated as CASSQGLLGTNEQFF.

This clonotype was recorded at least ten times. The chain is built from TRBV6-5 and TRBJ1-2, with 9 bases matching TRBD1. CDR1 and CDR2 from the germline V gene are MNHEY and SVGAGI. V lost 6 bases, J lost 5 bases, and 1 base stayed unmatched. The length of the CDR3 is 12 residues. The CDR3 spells CASRGQGYGYTF. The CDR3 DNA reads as TGTGCCAGCAGGGGACAGGGTTATGGCTACACCTTC.